This TCR beta chain derives from a study of OX40 agonist ivuxolimab in advanced cancers. Study-wide background: Partial responses were recorded for three patients, including one with hepatocellular carcinoma and two with cutaneous melanoma.

As to this clone: Its antigen is not identified.

Notes on the study in general: Normalized T-cell clonal expansion was also low in some nonresponders. Expanded peripheral T cells had an undetermined antigen specificity.

At cycle 4 day 1, cycle 7 day 1, and baseline, blood was sampled. Using immunoSEQ multiplex PCR, the repertoire was profiled, and TCRdb retains in-frame clones only, with some absent. The sample yields some 49,000 clones, around 85% seen once. Trimming shortened V by 5 bases and J by 3 bases, and 19 bases separated the two germline ends. Germline V lookup: CDR1 SGHTA, CDR2 FQGNSA. The CDR3 has 16 amino acids. The clonotype originates from an adult with an advanced solid tumor such as melanoma, head and neck, liver or kidney cancer. The rearrangement joins TRBV7-2 to TRBJ1-1; maybe TRBD1 (5 bases). The sample was CD4+ or CD8+ T cells sorted from blood, taken in a trial of the OX40 agonist ivuxolimab. CDR3 region: CASSGQSRVTDTEAFF. The CDR3, as DNA: TGTGCCAGCAGCGGCCAGAGCAGGGTTACGGACACTGAAGCTTTCTTT. The variable domain in full, completed from reference TRBV7-2 and TRBJ1-1, reads GAGVSQSPSNKVTEKGKDVELRCDPISGHTALYWYRQSLGQGLEFLIYFQGNSAPDKSGLPSDRFSAERTGGSVSTLTIQRTQQEDSAVYLCASSGQSRVTDTEAFFGQGTRLTVV.